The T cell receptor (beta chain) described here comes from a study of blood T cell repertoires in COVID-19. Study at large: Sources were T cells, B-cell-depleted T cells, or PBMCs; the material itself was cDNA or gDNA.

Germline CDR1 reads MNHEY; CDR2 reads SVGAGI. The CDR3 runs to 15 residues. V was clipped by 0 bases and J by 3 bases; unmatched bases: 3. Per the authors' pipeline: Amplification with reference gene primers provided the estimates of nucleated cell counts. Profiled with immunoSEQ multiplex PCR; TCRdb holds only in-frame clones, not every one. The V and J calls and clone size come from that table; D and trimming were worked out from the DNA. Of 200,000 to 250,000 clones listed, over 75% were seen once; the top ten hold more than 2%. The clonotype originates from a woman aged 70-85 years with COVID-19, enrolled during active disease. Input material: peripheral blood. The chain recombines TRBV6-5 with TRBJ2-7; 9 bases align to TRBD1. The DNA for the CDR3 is TGTGCCAGCAGTTACTCGGCGGACAGGGGCTACGAGCAGTACTTC. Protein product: CASSYSADRGYEQYF.